Listed below are T cell receptor beta chains from one sample, sequenced in a study of T cells in Graves' hyperthyroidism and ophthalmopathy. TCRdb fed the multiplex PCR reads into MiXCR, producing one record per CDR3 protein. The data hold some 500,000 distinct CDR3 sequences, with about 16% observed a single time. Material for sequencing was blood. All receptors derive from a woman aged 30 to 39 with Graves' ophthalmopathy. Each CDR3 is given with its conserved first and last residue. The order of the fields is J gene, clone size, V gene, D gene, CDR3 protein, CDR3 DNA. A D gene is named only where the DNA matches it firmly. Where a row states a size, it is once, few, many or the class of an expanded clone; other rows omit it.

TRBJ2-2	few	TRBV12-3/TRBV12-4	-	CASSFGSQAGELFF	TGTGCCAGCAGCTTCGGAAGTCAGGCCGGGGAGCTGTTTTTT
TRBJ2-4	many	TRBV30	-	CAWSTVRLDSIQYF	TGTGCCTGGAGTACAGTGAGACTAGACTCTATTCAGTACTTC
TRBJ2-5	many	TRBV7-6	-	CASSISAGGETQYF	TGTGCCAGCAGCATTTCAGCGGGCGGAGAGACCCAGTACTTC
TRBJ2-1	many	TRBV30	-	CAQTAAQGNEQFF	TGTGCCCAGACAGCTGCTCAGGGTAATGAGCAGTTCTTC
TRBJ2-5	-	TRBV7-6	TRBD2	CASSSRNLAGYQETQYF	TGTGCCAGCAGTTCTCGAAACCTAGCGGGTTACCAAGAGACCCAGTACTTC
TRBJ1-5	-	TRBV19	TRBD1	CASTTGATNQPQHF	TGTGCCAGTACCACAGGGGCCACCAATCAGCCCCAGCATTTT
TRBJ2-1	many	TRBV20-1	-	CSASRRLAQLNEQFF	TGCAGTGCTAGCCGAAGGCTAGCACAATTGAATGAGCAGTTCTTC
TRBJ2-7	many	TRBV28	TRBD2	CASRHGAGRVYEQYF	TGTGCCAGCCGACACGGGGCAGGGAGGGTCTACGAGCAGTACTTC
TRBJ1-1	many	TRBV6-1	TRBD1	CASSFIAGGMNTEAFF	TGTGCCAGCAGTTTTATTGCAGGGGGCATGAACACTGAAGCTTTCTTT
TRBJ2-2	-	TRBV6-1	-	CASSRMRTTTVPGELFF	TGTGCCAGCAGTCGCATGAGGACTACCACGGTTCCCGGGGAGCTGTTTTTT
TRBJ2-7	many	TRBV20-1	-	CSATLGLLEQYF	TGCAGTGCTACATTGGGCCTGCTAGAGCAGTACTTC
TRBJ2-5	few	TRBV28	-	CAGSERVEETQYF	TGTGCCGGGTCGGAACGAGTCGAAGAGACCCAGTACTTC
TRBJ2-1	-	TRBV5-6	TRBD2	CASSFFLAGGANEQFF	TGTGCCAGCAGCTTTTTTTTAGCGGGAGGAGCAAATGAGCAGTTCTTC
TRBJ2-1	many	TRBV20-1	-	CSAPFLRQFF	TGCAGTGCTCCTTTTTTACGGCAGTTCTTC
TRBJ2-7	-	TRBV27	-	CASSTDAVMGYEQYF	TGTGCCAGCAGTACGGACGCAGTGATGGGCTACGAGCAGTACTTC
TRBJ2-1	few	TRBV6-6	-	CASSYSGISYNEQFF	TGTGCCAGCAGTTACTCGGGAATCTCCTACAATGAGCAGTTCTTC
TRBJ2-6	few	TRBV30	TRBD1	CAWSAGQGASGANVLTF	TGTGCCTGGAGTGCGGGACAGGGGGCTTCTGGGGCCAACGTCCTGACTTTC
TRBJ2-1	many	TRBV11-1	-	CASSLGPQQGVSYNEQFF	TGTGCCAGCAGCTTAGGCCCCCAACAGGGAGTATCCTACAATGAGCAGTTCTTC
TRBJ2-7	-	TRBV5-6	-	CATTKSSRRGEQYF	TGTGCCACAACCAAGTCTTCCCGGAGAGGTGAGCAGTACTTC
TRBJ2-2	-	TRBV30	-	CAWSADRKRIAGELFF	TGTGCCTGGAGCGCCGACAGGAAAAGAATAGCCGGGGAGCTGTTTTTT
TRBJ1-5	many	TRBV10-3	TRBD1	CAISDSDRTAQHF	TGTGCCATCAGTGACTCGGACAGGACAGCCCAGCATTTT
TRBJ2-5	few	TRBV7-2	TRBD2	CASSAGTSVETQYF	TGTGCCAGCAGCGCCGGGACTAGCGTTGAGACCCAGTACTTC
TRBJ2-5	-	TRBV5-1	-	CASSPEGAETQYF	TGCGCCAGCAGCCCGGAAGGGGCTGAGACCCAGTACTTC
TRBJ2-5	many	TRBV28	TRBD2	CASSEGLAGGLRETQYF	TGTGCCAGCAGTGAGGGACTAGCGGGAGGGCTGCGGGAGACCCAGTACTTC
TRBJ2-7	many	TRBV13	-	CASSKQGGSYEQYF	TGTGCCAGCAGCAAACAGGGAGGCTCCTACGAGCAGTACTTC
TRBJ1-1	few	TRBV15	TRBD1	CATSRRTGLMNTEAFF	TGTGCCACCAGCAGAAGGACAGGTTTGATGAACACTGAAGCTTTCTTT
TRBJ2-4	-	TRBV28	TRBD1	CASSLSQRQGNIQYF	TGTGCCAGCAGTTTATCCCAACGACAGGGAAACATTCAGTACTTC
TRBJ2-3	few	TRBV11-3	-	CASSPSGARTDTQYF	TGTGCCAGCAGCCCGTCGGGGGCTCGCACAGATACGCAGTATTTT
TRBJ2-2	-	TRBV20-1	-	CSASTPGTGELFF	TGCAGTGCCAGCACCCCGGGCACCGGGGAGCTGTTTTTT
TRBJ2-3	-	TRBV7-9	TRBD1	CASSSGQGSPITDTQYF	TGTGCCAGCAGCTCGGGACAGGGGTCTCCAATCACAGATACGCAGTATTTT
TRBJ2-3	few	TRBV29-1	TRBD2	CSVDDREGPRTQYF	TGCAGCGTTGACGACCGGGAGGGCCCTCGTACGCAGTATTTT
TRBJ2-3	-	TRBV27	TRBD2	CASSTGTSGITDTQYF	TGTGCCAGCAGTACCGGGACTAGCGGTATCACAGATACGCAGTATTTT
TRBJ2-3	-	TRBV7-9	-	CASSPGTPTSWNTQYF	TGTGCCAGCAGCCCTGGGACTCCGACGAGTTGGAATACGCAGTATTTT
TRBJ2-1	many	TRBV28	-	CASSGQANEQFF	TGTGCCAGCAGTGGACAAGCCAATGAGCAGTTCTTC
TRBJ1-1	many	TRBV27	TRBD1	CASSLRGLNTEAFF	TGTGCCAGCAGTTTAAGGGGGCTTAACACTGAAGCTTTCTTT
TRBJ2-1	many	TRBV7-3	TRBD1	CASSSPPGQGPGEQFF	TGTGCCAGCAGCTCGCCCCCGGGACAGGGTCCCGGTGAGCAGTTCTTC
TRBJ2-7	many	TRBV15	-	CATSSKQGYEQYF	TGTGCCACCAGCAGTAAACAGGGCTACGAGCAGTACTTC
TRBJ2-3	-	TRBV9	-	CASSVVDLGNTDTQYF	TGTGCCAGCAGCGTAGTAGATCTGGGGAACACAGATACGCAGTATTTT
TRBJ2-5	few	TRBV12-3/TRBV12-4	-	CASSIFGGETQYF	TGTGCCAGCAGTATCTTCGGTGGGGAGACCCAGTACTTC
TRBJ1-1	few	TRBV12-3/TRBV12-4	-	CASRFRDTEAFF	TGTGCCAGCAGATTCCGGGATACTGAAGCTTTCTTT
TRBJ2-7	many	TRBV6-1	-	CASSVRDITYEQYF	TGTGCCAGCAGTGTCCGGGACATAACCTACGAGCAGTACTTC
TRBJ2-2	many	TRBV12-3/TRBV12-4	TRBD2	CASSDRGEPSGRVYFFANTGELFF	TGTGCCAGCAGCGACAGGGGCGAACCAAGCGGGAGGGTCTACTTCTTCGCGAACACCGGGGAGCTGTTTTTT
TRBJ2-3	few	TRBV6-2/TRBV6-3	-	CASSFPRASTDTQYF	TGTGCCAGCAGTTTTCCGAGGGCTAGCACAGATACGCAGTATTTT